A selection of T cell receptor beta chains follows, all from one sample in a study of T cells in localized non-small cell lung cancer. TCRdb's copy holds only in-frame clones and misses some; the assay was immunoSEQ multiplex PCR. The sample has 950 to 1,500 clones; approximately 20% are singletons. Sequenced here: normal lung tissue next to the tumor, sampled before any cancer treatment. Receptors were obtained from a male donor older than 55 with stage I lung adenocarcinoma. Each CDR3 is given with its conserved first and last residue. Fields, in order: clone size, D gene, J gene, V gene, CDR3 DNA, CDR3 protein. A D gene is named only where the DNA matches it firmly. Clone size is given for some rows only: seen once, a few or many times, or a class if the clone is expanded.

>.|TRBD1|TRBJ1-1|TRBV18
TGTGCCAGCTCACGGGACAGGTACCATGAGGGCACTGAAGCTTTCTTT
CASSRDRYHEGTEAFF
>few|TRBD2|TRBJ2-5|TRBV6-8
TGTGCCAGCAGTCAGGGCGGGGGGGAGACCCAGTACTTC
CASSQGGGETQYF
>.|.|TRBJ1-2|TRBV9
TGTGCCAGCAGCGCACCCACCGCAGGGCTATATGGCTACACCTTC
CASSAPTAGLYGYTF
>few|TRBD1|TRBJ1-2|TRBV11-3
TGTGCCAGCAGCTTAGGGGGACAGGAAGCTAACTATGGCTACACCTTC
CASSLGGQEANYGYTF
>large|.|TRBJ2-2|TRBV12-5
.
CASGLAQAGGELFF
>.|TRBD1|TRBJ1-4|TRBV19
TGTGCCAGTAGTCCCCTGTACGGGACAGAAAATGAAAAACTGTTTTTT
CASSPLYGTENEKLFF
>.|.|TRBJ1-1|TRBV6-8
TGTGCCAGCAGTTACTCGGAGCGGGGCGGAACTGAAGCTTTCTTT
CASSYSERGGTEAFF
>few|.|TRBJ2-2|TRBV6-7
TGTGCCAGCAGTTACCAGAGTTCGAACACCGGGGAGCTGTTTTTT
CASSYQSSNTGELFF
>once|.|TRBJ2-2|TRBV5-1
TGCGCCAGCGAATTACAGGCTCAGGCCGGGGAGCTGTTTTTT
CASELQAQAGELFF
>.|.|TRBJ2-2|TRBV18
TGTGCCAGCTCACCAAGAAGCGCCGCGAACACCGGGGAGCTGTTTTTT
CASSPRSAANTGELFF
>few|TRBD2|TRBJ2-3|TRBV11-3
TGTGCCAGCAGCTTACGCGGGGGGCCTGAGCGCACAGATACGCAGTATTTT
CASSLRGGPERTDTQYF
>medium-sized|.|TRBJ2-5|TRBV9
TGTGCCAGCAGCGAGGGTCGGACCCTCCAAGAGACCCAGTACTTC
CASSEGRTLQETQYF
>medium-sized|TRBD2|TRBJ2-2|TRBV11-3
TGTGCCAGCAGCATTCCTAGCGGGGCGACGAACACCGGGGAGCTGTTTTTT
CASSIPSGATNTGELFF
>.|.|TRBJ2-2|TRBV6-8
TGTGCCACCACGCCCAGGGCCACCTCGGCCGCCGGGGAGCTGTTTTTT
CATTPRATSAAGELFF
>few|.|TRBJ1-3|TRBV6-8
TGTGCCAGCAGTTTCACTAGTGGGGTCGGAAACACCATATATTTT
CASSFTSGVGNTIYF
>few|.|TRBJ1-1|TRBV30
TGTGCCTGGAGTGTTACAGGGTTCACTGAAGCTTTCTTT
CAWSVTGFTEAFF
>few|.|TRBJ1-6|TRBV4-1
TGCGCCAGCAGCCTCCAGGGGCAGGGTAATTCACCCCTCCACTTT
CASSLQGQGNSPLHF
>few|.|TRBJ2-1|TRBV6-1
TGTGCCAGCAGTGAAGCCTCCTTTAACAATGAGCAGTTCTTC
CASSEASFNNEQFF
>.|.|TRBJ1-4|TRBV30
TGTGCCTGGAGTTTGTCAGCGGGGGAAAAACTGTTTTTT
CAWSLSAGEKLFF
>.|.|TRBJ2-3|TRBV6-8
TGTGCCAGCAGGACTGAGGGTGATACGCAGTATTTT
CASRTEGDTQYF
>medium-sized|.|TRBJ2-3|TRBV6-7
TGTGCCACCAGTGTTGCAGATACGCAGTATTTT
CATSVADTQYF
>.|TRBD2|TRBJ2-5|TRBV30
TGTGCCTGGTCTAGCGGGGGGAACCAAGAGACCCAGTACTTC
CAWSSGGNQETQYF
>few|.|TRBJ1-6|TRBV30
TGTGCTGCGAAGGGAGAGTATAATTCACCCCTCCACTTT
CAAKGEYNSPLHF
>few|TRBD1|TRBJ1-2|TRBV14
TGTGCCAGCAGCCAAGTCCCGGGACAGGGGTACGGCTACACCTTC
CASSQVPGQGYGYTF
>large|TRBD1|TRBJ1-2|TRBV19
TGTGCCAGTACCCTAGCGGGACAGGGGAACTATGGCTACACCTTC
CASTLAGQGNYGYTF
>.|.|TRBJ1-1|TRBV11-3
TGTGCCAGCAGCCCCCCGGGGGGTAACACTGAAGCTTTCTTT
CASSPPGGNTEAFF
>.|.|TRBJ2-7|TRBV9
TGTGCCAGCAGCGTAGGGCAGGGGAGCGAGCAGTACTTC
CASSVGQGSEQYF
>medium-sized|TRBD1|TRBJ1-1|TRBV7-4
TGTGCCAGCAGCCCCGGACAGGGTATCGACACTGAAGCTTTCTTT
CASSPGQGIDTEAFF
>.|TRBD1|TRBJ1-2|TRBV28
TGTGCCAGCAGGTCCGGGACAGGGGGCCTCTATGGCTACACCTTC
CASRSGTGGLYGYTF
>.|TRBD2|TRBJ2-5|TRBV12-5
TGTGCTAGTGGTTACGGGACTAGCGGCCAAGAGACCCAGTACTTC
CASGYGTSGQETQYF
>medium-sized|.|TRBJ1-6|TRBV11-3
TGTGCCAGCAGCTTGGTGGGGGGGGCACGGAATTCACCCCTCCACTTT
CASSLVGGARNSPLHF
>few|.|TRBJ2-7|TRBV28
TGTGCCAGCGGGGCCTTTGAGCCTACGCAGTACTTC
CASGAFEPTQYF
>.|.|TRBJ1-5|TRBV9
TGTGCCAGCAGCTTAGACAGCGGCAATCAGCCCCAGCATTTT
CASSLDSGNQPQHF
>few|.|TRBJ2-2|TRBV6-8
TGTGCCAGCAGCAGCAATCCGAACACCGGGGAGCTGTTTTTT
CASSSNPNTGELFF
>.|TRBD1|TRBJ1-5|TRBV30
TGTGCCTGGAACAGGGGGATGAATCAGCCCCAGCATTTT
CAWNRGMNQPQHF
>.|.|TRBJ2-1|TRBV29-1
TGCAGCGTCGAGGGGGGGCTAGCGGTACGCGATGAGCAGTTCTTC
CSVEGGLAVRDEQFF
>few|.|TRBJ1-4|TRBV28
TGTGCCAGCGGGACGAGGACAGTCTCTAATGAAAAACTGTTTTTT
CASGTRTVSNEKLFF
>once|.|TRBJ2-7|TRBV30
TGTGCCTGGAGTGTACTAAAAGGGGTGAGGGCCTACGAGCAGTACTTC
CAWSVLKGVRAYEQYF
>few|TRBD1|TRBJ1-2|TRBV6-8
TGTGCCAGCAGTTACAGACAGGGGGACTATGGCTACACCTTC
CASSYRQGDYGYTF
>few|TRBD1|TRBJ2-1|TRBV11-3
TGTGCCAGCAGCCGAGGGACAGTCGGATTAAGAGGCAGTGAGCAGTTCTTC
CASSRGTVGLRGSEQFF
>once|.|TRBJ1-5|TRBV28
TGTGCCAGCACCAACGGAGGGGGAAATCAGCCCCAGCATTTT
CASTNGGGNQPQHF
>.|TRBD1|TRBJ1-2|TRBV28
TGTGCCAGCAGTCTACAGGGGTATGGCTACACCTTC
CASSLQGYGYTF
>large|.|TRBJ1-3|TRBV11-3
TGTGCCAGCAGCCCTCACGGCTCGCTGGGAGACACCATATATTTT
CASSPHGSLGDTIYF
>few|.|TRBJ2-1|TRBV11-3
TGTGCCAGCAGCTTTCTGACTAGTCTGAATGAGCAGTTCTTC
CASSFLTSLNEQFF
>.|.|TRBJ2-3|TRBV5-1
TGCGCCAGCAGCTCTTTCCCCCCAGGGGTAAGCACAGATACGCAGTATTTT
CASSSFPPGVSTDTQYF
>.|.|TRBJ2-1|TRBV11-3
TGTGCCAGCAGCTCAGTTACAGGGTCCTACAATGAGCAGTTCTTC
CASSSVTGSYNEQFF
>.|.|TRBJ1-1|TRBV11-3
TGTGCCAGCAGCTTATATGCTAGAACACTGCCAGCTTTCTTT
CASSLYARTLPAFF
>.|.|TRBJ1-5|TRBV19
TGTGCCAGTAGTATAAGGTATCAGATCAATCAGCCCCAGCATTTT
CASSIRYQINQPQHF
>few|TRBD1|TRBJ1-1|TRBV18
TGTGCCAGCTCACCGGGACAGAGAAACACTGAAGCTTTCTTT
CASSPGQRNTEAFF
>.|.|TRBJ2-7|TRBV29-1
TGCAGCGTTTCTGAGGGGTTCTACGAGCAGTACTTC
CSVSEGFYEQYF
>medium-sized|TRBD1|TRBJ1-4|TRBV9
TGTGCCAGCTCCCCGACGGGACAGACTAATGAAAAACTGTTTTTT
CASSPTGQTNEKLFF
>medium-sized|.|TRBJ1-6|TRBV5-1
TGCGCCAGCAGCTTGGACAGCTCCTATAATTCACCCCTCCACTTT
CASSLDSSYNSPLHF